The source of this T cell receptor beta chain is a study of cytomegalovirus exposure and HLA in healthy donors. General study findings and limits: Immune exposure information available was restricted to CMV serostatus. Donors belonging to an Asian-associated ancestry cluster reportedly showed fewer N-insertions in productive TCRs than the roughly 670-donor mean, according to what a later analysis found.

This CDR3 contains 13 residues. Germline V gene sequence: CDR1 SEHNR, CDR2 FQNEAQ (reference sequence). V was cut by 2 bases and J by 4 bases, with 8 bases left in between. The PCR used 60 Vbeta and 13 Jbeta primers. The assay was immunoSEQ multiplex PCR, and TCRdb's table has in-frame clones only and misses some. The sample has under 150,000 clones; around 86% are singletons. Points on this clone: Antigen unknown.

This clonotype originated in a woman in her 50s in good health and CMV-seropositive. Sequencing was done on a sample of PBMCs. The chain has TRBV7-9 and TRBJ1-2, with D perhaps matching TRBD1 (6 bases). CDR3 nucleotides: TGTGCCAGCAGCTTACGGACAGCCTATGGCTACACCTTC. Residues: CASSLRTAYGYTF. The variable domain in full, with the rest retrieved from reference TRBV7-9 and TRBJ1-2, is DTGVSQNPRHKITKRGQNVTFRCDPISEHNRLYWYRQTLGQGPEFLTYFQNEAQLEKSRLLSDRFSAERPKGSFSTLEIQRTEQGDSAMYLCASSLRTAYGYTFGSGTRLTVV.